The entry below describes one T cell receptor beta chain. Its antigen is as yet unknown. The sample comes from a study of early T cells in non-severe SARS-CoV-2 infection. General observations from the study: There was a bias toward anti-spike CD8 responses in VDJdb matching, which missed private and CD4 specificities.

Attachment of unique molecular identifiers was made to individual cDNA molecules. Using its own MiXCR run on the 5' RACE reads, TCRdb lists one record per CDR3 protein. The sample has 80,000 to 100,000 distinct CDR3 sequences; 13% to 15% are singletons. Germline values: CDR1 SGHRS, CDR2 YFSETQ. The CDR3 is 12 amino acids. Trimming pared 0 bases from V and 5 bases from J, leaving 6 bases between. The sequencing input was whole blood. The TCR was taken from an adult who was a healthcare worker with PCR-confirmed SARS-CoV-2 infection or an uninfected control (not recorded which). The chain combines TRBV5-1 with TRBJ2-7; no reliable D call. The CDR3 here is CASSLVRNEQYF. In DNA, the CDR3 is TGCGCCAGCAGCTTGGTAAGAAACGAGCAGTACTTC.